Listed here are 32 T cell receptor beta chains from one sample, sequenced in a study of sequential checkpoint blockade in melanoma. Regarding treatment: randomized to nivolumab then ipilimumab (arm A) or the reverse (arm B). The assay was immunoSEQ multiplex PCR, and TCRdb's table has in-frame clones only and misses some. The table includes thousands of clones, about 80% detected once. This specimen was CD8+ T cells sorted from blood (inferred from file names), taken from a patient given nivolumab and ipilimumab in sequence. The receptors stem from a human donor with melanoma.

The chain employs TRBV7-6 and TRBJ2-6, with D perhaps matching TRBD2 (5 bases). Trimming took 5 bases from V and 4 from J, leaving 18 bases between them. CDR1 SGHVS and CDR2 FNYEAQ come from the germline V gene. This CDR3 region has 17 residues. This CDR3 reads CASSVKSSGSGANVLTF. The CDR3 coding sequence is TGTGCCAGCAGCGTCAAGTCATCGGGGTCCGGGGCCAACGTCCTGACTTTC.

J is TRBJ1-1 and V is TRBV5-4; 7 bases fit TRBD1. The germline V gene encodes CDR1 SGHNT and CDR2 YYREEE (reference sequence). CDR3 length: 17 residues. V dropped 0 bases and J dropped 0; count of bases not matched to a gene: 8. This CDR3 reads CASSLGLGQQMNTEAFF. The CDR3 coding sequence is TGTGCCAGCAGCTTGGGTCTGGGACAGCAAATGAACACTGAAGCTTTCTTT. The variable domain in full, with the rest retrieved from reference TRBV5-4 and TRBJ1-1, is ETGVTQSPTHLIKTRGQQVTLRCSSQSGHNTVSWYQQALGQGPQFIFQYYREEENGRGNFPPRFSGLQFPNYSSELNVNALELDDSALYLCASSLGLGQQMNTEAFFGQGTRLTVV.

The rearrangement uses TRBV19 and TRBJ1-5; D gene uncertain. This CDR3 is built from 15 residues. Germline V lookup: CDR1 LNHDA, CDR2 SQIVND (reference sequence). With 2 bases removed from V and 7 bases from J, the gap between germline ends came to 15 bases. Here the CDR3 reads CASSITPTPSQPQHF. DNA for the CDR3: TGTGCCAGTAGTATAACGCCCACACCGTCACAGCCCCAGCATTTT.

In this sample, this clone turned up a few times. The chain recombines TRBV7-9 with TRBJ2-1; 9 bases are shared with TRBD1. Germline values: CDR1 SEHNR, CDR2 FQNEAQ (reference sequence). The CDR3 runs 15 residues. The V and J ends lost 3 bases and 10 bases, in that order; junction bases with no gene match: 10. The CDR3 DNA sequence: TGTGCCAGCAGCTTTAGGAACAGGGGGCGCGGCGAGCAGTTCTTC. Its translation: CASSFRNRGRGEQFF.

In its sample, this clone was seen a few times. The chain couples TRBV7-9 to TRBJ2-3; the D is unclear. The germline V gene has CDR1 SEHNR and CDR2 FQNEAQ (reference sequence). CDR3 length equals 15 residues. Trimming took off 4 bases at V and 0 bases at J, with 11 bases between the two ends. The CDR3: CASSSSETSTDTQYF. CDR3 nucleotide sequence: TGTGCCAGCAGCTCCTCCGAAACTAGCACAGATACGCAGTATTTT. The full variable domain, with the rest looked up from reference TRBV7-9 and TRBJ2-3, is DTGVSQNPRHKITKRGQNVTFRCDPISEHNRLYWYRQTLGQGPEFLTYFQNEAQLEKSRLLSDRFSAERPKGSFSTLEIQRTEQGDSAMYLCASSSSETSTDTQYFGPGTRLTVL.

The chain has TRBV10-3 and TRBJ1-2; 9 nucleotides agree with TRBD1. CDR1 and CDR2 (germline): ENHRY, SYGVKD. V lost 4 bases, J lost 4 bases, and 7 bases stayed unmatched. The CDR3 is 15 amino acids. CDR3 DNA sequence: TGTGCCATCAGTGGAGACAGGGGGACCATCTATGGCTACACCTTC. This gives the protein CAISGDRGTIYGYTF.

This clone was seen only a few times. This chain links TRBV4-2 with TRBJ2-7; possibly TRBD2 for D (6 bases). V was pared by 3 bases and J by 3 bases, with 15 bases between. CDR1 is LGHNA, CDR2 YNFKEQ, per germline. CDR3 size: 15 residues. The CDR3 loop reads CASSHAGSGIYEQYF. The CDR3 nucleotides are TGTGCCAGCAGCCATGCGGGGAGCGGCATCTACGAGCAGTACTTC.

J is TRBJ1-1 and V is TRBV4-1; D uncertain. With 10 bases removed from V and 1 base from J, the gap between germline ends came to 10 bases. Germline V gene sequence: CDR1 MGHRA, CDR2 YSYEKL. This CDR3 has 12 residues. The CDR3 loop reads CATAGENTEAFF. DNA for the CDR3: TGCGCCACCGCCGGGGAGAACACTGAAGCTTTCTTT.

The chain is built from TRBV5-1 and TRBJ2-2; tentatively, D is TRBD1 (5 bases). CDR1 SGHRS and CDR2 YFSETQ come from the germline V gene. Trimming took off 4 bases at V and 3 bases at J, with 25 bases between the two ends. CDR3 size: 19 residues. The CDR3 bases are TGCGCCAGCAGCACTGCTCCGGTGGCAGGGTGGTTGGACACCGGGGAGCTGTTTTTT. It codes for CASSTAPVAGWLDTGELFF. Combining the CDR3 with reference TRBV5-1 and TRBJ2-2 gives the whole variable domain KAGVTQTPRYLIKTRGQQVTLSCSPISGHRSVSWYQQTPGQGLQFLFEYFSETQRNKGNFPGRFSGRQFSNSRSEMNVSTLELGDSALYLCASSTAPVAGWLDTGELFFGEGSRLTVL.

V is TRBV27 and J is TRBJ2-7; D possibly corresponds to TRBD2 (6 bases). Germline CDR1 reads MNHEY; CDR2 reads SMNVEV (reference sequence). The CDR3 covers 14 residues. Trimming left V 6 bases short and J 5 bases short, with 17 bases between. For the CDR3, the DNA is TGTGCCAGCAGCCGGGACTTCTCGAAGCACGAGCAGTACTTC. Encoded protein: CASSRDFSKHEQYF.

The chain links TRBV14 to TRBJ2-3; a weak D match, TRBD2 (5 bases). Germline CDR1 SGHDN, CDR2 FVKESK. V gave up 5 bases and J gave up 4 bases, with 13 bases separating them. The CDR3 sequence is 14 residues long. The CDR3 sequence is CASSNEGWADTQYF. The CDR3 nucleotides are TGTGCCAGCAGCAACGAGGGATGGGCAGATACGCAGTATTTT.

This clone has just a few counts. V gene TRBV19 combines with J gene TRBJ2-1; D is perhaps TRBD2 (6 bases). This CDR3 comprises 14 residues. Germline CDR1 reads LNHDA; CDR2 reads SQIVND (reference sequence). Deletions cut 4 bases from V and 1 base from J, with 8 bases between. This chain's CDR3 is CASSTSVSYNEQFF. The CDR3 bases are TGTGCCAGTAGTACTAGCGTTTCCTACAATGAGCAGTTCTTC.

J is TRBJ1-2 and V is TRBV6-1, with TRBD1 identical over 8 bases. The CDR3 is 15 amino acids. Germline V gene lookup returns CDR1 MNHNS and CDR2 SASEGT. J was trimmed by 4 bases and V by 2 bases; bases with no gene match: 6. CDR3: CASSETPGGSYGYTF. CDR3 DNA: TGTGCCAGCAGTGAAACCCCAGGGGGCAGCTATGGCTACACCTTC.

J is TRBJ2-7 and V is TRBV4-1; 11 bases align to TRBD2. CDR1 and CDR2 from the germline V gene are MGHRA and YSYEKL. Losses at the gene ends were 3 bases for V and 2 bases for J; bases not matched to a gene: 3. The CDR3 is made up of 15 amino acids. CDR3 coding DNA: TGCGCCAGCAGCCAGAGACTAGCGGGGCCCTACGAGCAGTACTTC. It translates to CASSQRLAGPYEQYF.

This clone has only a few counts. V usage is TRBV2 and J usage is TRBJ1-2; TRBD1 matches 8 bases. Trimming took 7 bases from V and 4 from J; bases not matched to a gene: 8. This CDR3 region has 14 residues. Germline assignment: CDR1 SNHLY and CDR2 FYNNEI. The CDR3 loop is CASTDQGASYGYTF. The CDR3 DNA is TGTGCCAGCACGGACCAGGGGGCTTCCTATGGCTACACCTTC. Drawing the rest from reference TRBV2 and TRBJ1-2, the complete variable domain is EPEVTQTPSHQVTQMGQEVILRCVPISNHLYFYWYRQILGQKVEFLVSFYNNEISEKSEIFDDQFSVERPDGSNFTLKIRSTKLEDSAMYFCASTDQGASYGYTFGSGTRLTVV.

The chain joins TRBV5-1 to TRBJ2-2; no firm D call. CDR3 length equals 14 residues. Trimming pared 4 bases from V and 5 bases from J, leaving 12 bases between. CDR1 and CDR2 from the germline V gene are SGHRS and YFSETQ. The CDR3 DNA reads TGCGCCAGCAGCGGGCGTTATGGGACCGGGGAGCTGTTTTTT. It yields the protein CASSGRYGTGELFF.

This clone was seen a single time. The J gene is TRBJ2-1, the V gene TRBV5-1, with a tentative D call TRBD2 (6 bases). CDR3 length equals 14 residues. V lost 0 bases to trimming and J lost 3 bases, with 7 bases between them. Germline CDR1 is SGHRS and CDR2 is YFSETQ. The CDR3 sequence is CASSLGSGYNEQFF. DNA for the CDR3: TGCGCCAGCAGCTTGGGTAGCGGCTACAATGAGCAGTTCTTC. Together with reference TRBV5-1 and TRBJ2-1, the CDR3 gives the full variable domain: KAGVTQTPRYLIKTRGQQVTLSCSPISGHRSVSWYQQTPGQGLQFLFEYFSETQRNKGNFPGRFSGRQFSNSRSEMNVSTLELGDSALYLCASSLGSGYNEQFFGPGTRLTVL.

CDR3 sequence reads: CASSPRGGSTQYF. The CDR3 DNA reads as TGTGCCAGCAGCCCGCGGGGGGGAAGTACGCAGTATTTT. The chain uses TRBV5-4 and TRBJ2-3; 9 bases match TRBD2. The CDR3 loop spans 13 amino acids. Germline CDR1 reads SGHNT; CDR2 reads YYREEE (reference sequence). V lost 4 bases, J lost 8 bases, and 5 bases stayed unmatched.

The rearrangement uses TRBV15 and TRBJ2-7, with D possibly being TRBD2 (6 bases). Per germline, CDR1 LNHNV and CDR2 YYDKDF (reference sequence). V dropped 0 bases and J dropped 7 bases, with 13 bases sitting between them. The CDR3 totals 14 residues. DNA for the CDR3: TGTGCCACCAGCAGAGATCGGTCTGGGAGGGAGCAGTACTTC. Translated, it gives CATSRDRSGREQYF.

This clone came up once. The V call is TRBV9, the J call TRBJ2-1; the match to TRBD1 covers 8 bases. Germline V lookup: CDR1 SGDLS, CDR2 YYNGEE. The CDR3 covers 15 residues. The junction had 0 bases not matched to a gene; V was cut back by 0 bases and J by 1 base. For the CDR3, the DNA is TGTGCCAGCAGCGTAGACAGGGGGTCCTACAATGAGCAGTTCTTC. Amino acid sequence: CASSVDRGSYNEQFF.

This chain joins TRBV7-9 and TRBJ1-1; a weak D match, TRBD1 (5 bases). V was clipped by 1 base and J by 1 base, with 10 bases between them. Germline assignment: CDR1 SEHNR and CDR2 FQNEAQ (reference sequence). This CDR3 spans 15 amino acids. In DNA form, the CDR3 reads TGTGCCAGCAGCTTAGTCCAGGGAACGAACACTGAAGCTTTCTTT. Protein product: CASSLVQGTNTEAFF. The full variable domain, with the rest looked up from reference TRBV7-9 and TRBJ1-1, is DTGVSQNPRHKITKRGQNVTFRCDPISEHNRLYWYRQTLGQGPEFLTYFQNEAQLEKSRLLSDRFSAERPKGSFSTLEIQRTEQGDSAMYLCASSLVQGTNTEAFFGQGTRLTVV.

This clone was seen a handful of times. The rearrangement uses TRBV4-1 and TRBJ1-1, with D possibly TRBD1 on 6 matching bases. V was trimmed by 5 bases and J by 4 bases, leaving 14 bases between them. The CDR3 has 14 residues. Germline loops: CDR1 MGHRA, CDR2 YSYEKL. CDR3 region: CASSRTGPGTEAFF. CDR3 in DNA: TGCGCCAGCAGCAGAACAGGGCCGGGCACTGAAGCTTTCTTT.

This clone appeared a few times. The chain links TRBV15 to TRBJ1-4; D possibly corresponds to TRBD1 (6 bases). The V end lost 1 base, the J end lost 6 bases, and 15 bases lay between the germline ends. CDR1 is LNHNV, CDR2 YYDKDF, per germline (reference sequence). The CDR3 extends over 16 amino acids. In nucleotides, the CDR3 is TGTGCCACCAGCAGAGCTATACAGGGTTCGGATGAAAAACTGTTTTTT. Its protein is CATSRAIQGSDEKLFF.

This clone was found a few times. The V and J genes are TRBV5-4 and TRBJ2-1; 10 bases line up with TRBD2. Germline V CDR1 and CDR2: SGHNT, YYREEE (reference sequence). The CDR3 loop spans 15 amino acids. Trimming removed 2 bases from V and 7 bases from J; junction bases left unmatched: 6. The CDR3 region is CASSFLAGEGNEQFF. As DNA, the CDR3 is TGTGCCAGCAGCTTCCTAGCGGGAGAAGGGAATGAGCAGTTCTTC.

This clone has only one observation. The rearrangement links TRBV12-5 to TRBJ1-2; 7 bases map to TRBD1. Germline V gives CDR1 LGHNT, CDR2 FRNRAP. This CDR3 is built from 15 residues. V was pared by 1 base and J by 6 bases, with 8 bases of the junction left unmatched. CDR3: CASGLAVPTGDGYTF. CDR3 DNA sequence: TGTGCTAGTGGTTTGGCCGTCCCTACAGGGGATGGCTACACCTTC.

The chain has TRBV5-6 and TRBJ2-3; 11 positions agree with TRBD2. Germline-derived CDR1 and CDR2 are SGHDT and YYEEEE. This CDR3 contains 12 residues. V lost 4 bases, J lost 8 bases, and 0 bases stayed unmatched. DNA for the CDR3: TGTGCCAGCAGCGGGACTAGCGGTACGCAGTATTTT. Amino acid sequence: CASSGTSGTQYF.

The genes are TRBV4-1 and TRBJ2-7, with TRBD1 as a possible D gene (6 bases). Germline V lookup: CDR1 MGHRA, CDR2 YSYEKL. The CDR3 runs 12 residues. V lost 4 bases, J lost 6 bases, and 10 bases lay in between. The CDR3 spells CASSPTGSEQYF. The CDR3 nucleotides read TGCGCCAGCAGCCCGACAGGTAGCGAGCAGTACTTC.

The chain is built from TRBV4-1 and TRBJ1-1, with TRBD1 matching over 9 bases. V dropped 3 bases and J dropped 4; count of bases not matched to a gene: 9. This CDR3 spans 16 amino acids. Germline CDR1 MGHRA, CDR2 YSYEKL. CDR3 DNA: TGCGCCAGCAGCCACGGGTTACAGGGGGCGCGCACTGAAGCTTTCTTT. It specifies CASSHGLQGARTEAFF.

The chain joins TRBV5-5 to TRBJ2-5; 8 bases agree with TRBD2. The V segment lost 1 base and the J segment 5 bases; nucleotides outside the gene matches: 7. Germline CDR1 is SGHKS and CDR2 is YYEKEE (reference sequence). CDR3 length equals 15 residues. CDR3 loop: CASSLLRGGEETQYF. The CDR3 DNA follows: TGTGCCAGCAGCTTGTTACGGGGGGGCGAGGAGACCCAGTACTTC.

The chain combines TRBV7-9 with TRBJ2-7; D possibly corresponds to TRBD2 (5 bases). This CDR3 has 13 amino acids. With 7 bases removed from V and 4 bases from J, the gap between germline ends came to 14 bases. The germline gives CDR1 SEHNR, CDR2 FQNEAQ (reference sequence). CDR3 DNA sequence: TGTGCCAGCACCCCGTGGGAGAGTTACGAGCAGTACTTC. Its protein product is CASTPWESYEQYF.

The CDR3 nucleotides read TGTGCCAGCAGCTCGGGACCGGGACAGGGGAAGGATACGCAGTATTTT. Translating gives CASSSGPGQGKDTQYF. The chain couples TRBV11-2 to TRBJ2-3; 10 nucleotides align to TRBD1. Per the germline V gene, CDR1 is SGHAT and CDR2 is FQNNGV. Germline trimming cut 4 bases from V and 6 bases from J; bases unmatched to any gene: 10. CDR3 length equals 16 residues.

This clone has only a few counts. The rearrangement joins TRBV9 to TRBJ2-7, with TRBD2 matching 9 bases. V was pared by 4 bases and J by 5 bases, with 10 bases of the junction left unmatched. Germline CDR1 reads SGDLS; CDR2 reads YYNGEE. The CDR3 sequence is 15 residues long. In DNA, the CDR3 is TGTGCCAGCAGCTCAACCGTAGCGGGAGCCCACGAGCAGTACTTC. Protein: CASSSTVAGAHEQYF. Complete variable domain (other parts from reference TRBV9 and TRBJ2-7): DSGVTQTPKHLITATGQRVTLRCSPRSGDLSVYWYQQSLDQGLQFLIQYYNGEERAKGNILERFSAQQFPDLHSELNLSSLELGDSALYFCASSSTVAGAHEQYFGPGTRLTVT.